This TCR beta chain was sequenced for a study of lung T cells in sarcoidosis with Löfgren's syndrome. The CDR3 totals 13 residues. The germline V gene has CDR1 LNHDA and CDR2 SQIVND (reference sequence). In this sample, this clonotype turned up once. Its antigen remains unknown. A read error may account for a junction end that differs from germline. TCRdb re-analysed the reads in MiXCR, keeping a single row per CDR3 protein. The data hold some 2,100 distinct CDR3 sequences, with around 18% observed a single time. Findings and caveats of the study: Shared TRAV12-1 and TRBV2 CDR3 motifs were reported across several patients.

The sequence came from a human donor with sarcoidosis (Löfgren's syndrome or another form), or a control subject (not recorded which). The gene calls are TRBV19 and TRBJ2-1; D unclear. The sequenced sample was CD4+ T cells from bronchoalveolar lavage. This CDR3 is CASSKAWYNEQLF. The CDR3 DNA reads TGTGCCAGTAGTAAAGCCTGGTACAATGAGCAGCTCTTC.